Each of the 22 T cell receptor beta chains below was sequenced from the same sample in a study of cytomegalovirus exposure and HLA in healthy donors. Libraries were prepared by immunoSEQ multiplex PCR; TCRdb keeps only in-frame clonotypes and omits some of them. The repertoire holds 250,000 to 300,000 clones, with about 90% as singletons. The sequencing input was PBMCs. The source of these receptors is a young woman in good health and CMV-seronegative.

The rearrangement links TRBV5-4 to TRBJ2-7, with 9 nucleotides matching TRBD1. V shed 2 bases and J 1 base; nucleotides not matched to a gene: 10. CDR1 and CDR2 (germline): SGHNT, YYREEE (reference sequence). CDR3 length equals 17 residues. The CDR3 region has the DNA TGTGCCAGCAGCTTACTACAGGGGGCGCGGGGGTCCTACGAGCAGTACGTC. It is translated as CASSLLQGARGSYEQYV.

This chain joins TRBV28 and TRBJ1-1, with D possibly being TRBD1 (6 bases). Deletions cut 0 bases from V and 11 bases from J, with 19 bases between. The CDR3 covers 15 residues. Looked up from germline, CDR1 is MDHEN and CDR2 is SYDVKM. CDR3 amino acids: CASSLWGGTNRDAFF. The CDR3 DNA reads TGTGCCAGCAGTTTATGGGGCGGCACTAACAGGGATGCTTTCTTT.

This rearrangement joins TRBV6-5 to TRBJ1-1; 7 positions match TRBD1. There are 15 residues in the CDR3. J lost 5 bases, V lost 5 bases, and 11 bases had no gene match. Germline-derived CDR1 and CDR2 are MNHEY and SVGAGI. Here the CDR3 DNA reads TGTGCCAGCAGTCAAGTACAGGGGCAGATAACTGAAGCTTTCTTT. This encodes CASSQVQGQITEAFF.

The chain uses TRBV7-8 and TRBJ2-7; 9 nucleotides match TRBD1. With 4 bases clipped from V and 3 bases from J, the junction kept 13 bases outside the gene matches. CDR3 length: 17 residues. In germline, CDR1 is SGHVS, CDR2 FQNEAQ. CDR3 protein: CASSSGQGVVKFYEQYF. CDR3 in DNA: TGTGCCAGCAGCTCGGGACAGGGCGTAGTGAAATTCTACGAGCAGTACTTC.

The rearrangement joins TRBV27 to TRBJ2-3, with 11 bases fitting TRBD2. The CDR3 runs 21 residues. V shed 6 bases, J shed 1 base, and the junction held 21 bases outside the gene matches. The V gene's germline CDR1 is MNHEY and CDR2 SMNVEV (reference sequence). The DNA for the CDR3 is TGTGCCAGCAGGTTTATAATACTTACTAGCGGGGGCGATCAGCGCACAGATACGCAGTATTTT. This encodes CASRFIILTSGGDQRTDTQYF.

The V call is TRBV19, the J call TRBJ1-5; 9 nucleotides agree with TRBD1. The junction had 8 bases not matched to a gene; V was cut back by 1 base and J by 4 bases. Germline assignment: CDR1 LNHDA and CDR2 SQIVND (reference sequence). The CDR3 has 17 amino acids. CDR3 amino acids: CASSIGWGQGQNQPQHF. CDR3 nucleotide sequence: TGTGCCAGTAGTATAGGGTGGGGACAGGGCCAAAATCAGCCCCAGCATTTT.

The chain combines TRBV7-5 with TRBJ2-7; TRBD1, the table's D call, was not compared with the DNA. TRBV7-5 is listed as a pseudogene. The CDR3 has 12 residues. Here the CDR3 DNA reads TGTGTCAGAAGCTTCCTCAGGGGCGAGCAGTACGTC. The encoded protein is CVRSFLRGEQYV.

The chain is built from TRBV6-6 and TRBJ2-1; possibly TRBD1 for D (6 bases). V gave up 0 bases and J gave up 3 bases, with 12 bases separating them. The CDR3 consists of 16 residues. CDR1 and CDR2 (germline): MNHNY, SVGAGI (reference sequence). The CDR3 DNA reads TGTGCCAGCAGTTACTCGGGGGCCTTGGACTACAATGAGCAGTTCTTC. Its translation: CASSYSGALDYNEQFF.

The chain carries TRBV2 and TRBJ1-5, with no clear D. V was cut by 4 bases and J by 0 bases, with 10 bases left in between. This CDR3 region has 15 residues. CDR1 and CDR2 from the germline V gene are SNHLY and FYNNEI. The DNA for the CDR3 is TGTGCCAGCAGTGTCGGACTGTTTAGCAATCAGCCCCAGCATTTT. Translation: CASSVGLFSNQPQHF.

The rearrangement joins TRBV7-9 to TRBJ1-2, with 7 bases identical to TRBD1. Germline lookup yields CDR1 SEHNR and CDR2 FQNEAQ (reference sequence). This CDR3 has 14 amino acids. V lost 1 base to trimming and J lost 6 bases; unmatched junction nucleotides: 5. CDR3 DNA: TGTGCCAGCAGCTTAGGAGGGGGCGCGGATGGCTACACCTTC. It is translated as CASSLGGGADGYTF.

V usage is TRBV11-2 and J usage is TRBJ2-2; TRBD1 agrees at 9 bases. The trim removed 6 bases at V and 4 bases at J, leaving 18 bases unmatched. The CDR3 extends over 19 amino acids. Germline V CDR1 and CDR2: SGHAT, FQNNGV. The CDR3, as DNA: TGTGCCAGCAGTCGACGACAGGGGGTATCCCCTACCGGCACCGGGGAGCTGTTTTTT. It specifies CASSRRQGVSPTGTGELFF.

The CDR3 DNA follows: TGCGCCAGCAGCCAAGGGCAGGGTACAGGGCGATCACCCCTCCACTTT. It is translated as CASSQGQGTGRSPLHF. V and J are TRBV4-1 and TRBJ1-6; tentatively, D is TRBD1 (6 bases). V was trimmed by 1 base and J by 10 bases, leaving 17 bases between them. The germline V gene encodes CDR1 MGHRA and CDR2 YSYEKL. The CDR3 covers 16 residues.

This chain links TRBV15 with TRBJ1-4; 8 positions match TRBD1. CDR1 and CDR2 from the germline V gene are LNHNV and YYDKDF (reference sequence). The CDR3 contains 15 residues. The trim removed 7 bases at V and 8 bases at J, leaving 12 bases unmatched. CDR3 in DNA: TGTGCCACCACTCCCGGACAGGGAAGAGGGGAAAAACTGTTTTTT. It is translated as CATTPGQGRGEKLFF.

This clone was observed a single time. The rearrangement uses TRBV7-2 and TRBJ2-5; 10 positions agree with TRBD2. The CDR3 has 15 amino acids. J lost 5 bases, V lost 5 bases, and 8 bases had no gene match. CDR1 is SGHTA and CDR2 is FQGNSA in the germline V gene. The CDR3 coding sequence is TGTGCCAGCAGCCAAGCGGGGGGGCCGTTTGAGACCCAGTACTTC. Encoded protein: CASSQAGGPFETQYF. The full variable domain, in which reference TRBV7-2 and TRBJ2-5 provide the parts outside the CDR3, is GAGVSQSPSNKVTEKGKDVELRCDPISGHTALYWYRQSLGQGLEFLIYFQGNSAPDKSGLPSDRFSAERTGGSVSTLTIQRTQQEDSAVYLCASSQAGGPFETQYFGPGTRLLVL.

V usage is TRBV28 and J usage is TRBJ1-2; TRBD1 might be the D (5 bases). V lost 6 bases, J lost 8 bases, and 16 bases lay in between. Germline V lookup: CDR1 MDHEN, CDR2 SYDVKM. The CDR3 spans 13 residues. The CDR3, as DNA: TGTGCCAGCAGCCCCTCTGGGGGGAGCGGCTACACCTTC. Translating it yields CASSPSGGSGYTF.

The CDR3 sequence is CASSQPGLADRDTQYF. The CDR3 nucleotides read TGCGCCAGCAGCCAACCGGGACTAGCGGATAGAGATACGCAGTATTTT. The V and J genes are TRBV4-1 and TRBJ2-3; 11 bases map to TRBD2. This CDR3 comprises 16 residues. Germline V gives CDR1 MGHRA, CDR2 YSYEKL. The ends lost 2 bases at V and 5 bases at J; junction bases unmatched: 6.

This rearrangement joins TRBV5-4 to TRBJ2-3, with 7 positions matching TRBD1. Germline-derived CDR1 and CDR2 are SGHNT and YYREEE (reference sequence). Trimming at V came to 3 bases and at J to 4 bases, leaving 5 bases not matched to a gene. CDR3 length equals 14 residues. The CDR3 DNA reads TGTGCCAGCAGCTCGGGACAGTTAGCAGATACGCAGTATTTT. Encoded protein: CASSSGQLADTQYF.

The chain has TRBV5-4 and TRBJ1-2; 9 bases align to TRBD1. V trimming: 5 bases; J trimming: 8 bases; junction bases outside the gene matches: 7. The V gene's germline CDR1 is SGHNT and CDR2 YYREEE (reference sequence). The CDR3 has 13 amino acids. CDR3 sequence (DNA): TGTGCCAGCAGACTACAGGGGGCGGAAGGCTACACCTTC. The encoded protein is CASRLQGAEGYTF.

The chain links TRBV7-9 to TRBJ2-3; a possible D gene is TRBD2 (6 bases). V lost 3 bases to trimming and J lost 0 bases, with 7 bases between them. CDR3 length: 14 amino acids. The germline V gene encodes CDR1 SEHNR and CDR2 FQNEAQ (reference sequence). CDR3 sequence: CASSLGLSTDTQYF. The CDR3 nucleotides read TGTGCCAGCAGCTTGGGACTTAGCACAGATACGCAGTATTTT.

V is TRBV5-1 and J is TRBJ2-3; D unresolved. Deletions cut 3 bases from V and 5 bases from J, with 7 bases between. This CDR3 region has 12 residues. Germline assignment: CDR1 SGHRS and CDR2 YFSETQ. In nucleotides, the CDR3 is TGCGCCAGCAGCTCCTCAGAAGATACGCAGTATTTT. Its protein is CASSSSEDTQYF. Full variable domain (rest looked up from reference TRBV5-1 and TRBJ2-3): KAGVTQTPRYLIKTRGQQVTLSCSPISGHRSVSWYQQTPGQGLQFLFEYFSETQRNKGNFPGRFSGRQFSNSRSEMNVSTLELGDSALYLCASSSSEDTQYFGPGTRLTVL.

The DNA of the CDR3 is TGTGCCACCAGCACTACGCCGGGACAGGGAGGGGACCGCACAGATACGCAGTATTTT. Protein product: CATSTTPGQGGDRTDTQYF. This chain connects TRBV15 to TRBJ2-3, with 9 bases matching TRBD1. There are 19 residues in the CDR3. Germline assignment: CDR1 LNHNV and CDR2 YYDKDF (reference sequence). Unmatched junction bases numbered 15, after V lost 4 bases and J lost 1 base.

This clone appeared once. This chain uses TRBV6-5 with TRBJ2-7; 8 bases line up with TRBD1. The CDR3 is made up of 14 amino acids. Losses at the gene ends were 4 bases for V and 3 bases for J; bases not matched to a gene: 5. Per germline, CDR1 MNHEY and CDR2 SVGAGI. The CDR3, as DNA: TGTGCCAGCAGTTTGGGACAGGCGAGCTACGAGCAGTACTTC. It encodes CASSLGQASYEQYF.